These 22 T cell receptor beta chains came from one sample sequenced in a study of T cells in localized non-small cell lung cancer. The protocol was immunoSEQ multiplex PCR, while the TCRdb copy is restricted to in-frame clones and leaves out a portion. The profile shows just under 80,000 clones, around 81% of them singletons. Sequenced here: peripheral blood, sampled before any cancer treatment. Every receptor here comes from an older female donor with stage I lung adenocarcinoma.

The chain carries TRBV6-6 and TRBJ2-7; the match to TRBD1 covers 8 bases. The CDR3 has 12 amino acids. CDR1 and CDR2 (germline): MNHNY, SVGAGI (reference sequence). The trim removed 7 bases at V and 6 bases at J, leaving 5 bases unmatched. The CDR3 nucleotides are TGTGCCAGCAACCAGGACAGGGTCGAGCAGTACTTC. Its translation: CASNQDRVEQYF.

This chain joins TRBV6-6 and TRBJ2-7, with a tentative D call TRBD2 (5 bases). The CDR3 contains 12 residues. Trimming shortened V by 2 bases and J by 6 bases, and 8 bases separated the two germline ends. In germline, CDR1 is MNHNY, CDR2 SVGAGI (reference sequence). The CDR3: CASSYPGSEQYF. The CDR3 DNA sequence: TGTGCCAGCAGTTACCCGGGGAGCGAGCAGTACTTC.

The chain uses TRBV6-5 and TRBJ2-7, with TRBD2 identical over 11 bases. The germline gives CDR1 MNHEY, CDR2 SVGAGI. The CDR3 runs 14 residues. Trimming removed 6 bases from V and 6 bases from J; junction bases left unmatched: 7. This CDR3 is CASRLTSGAGEQYF. As DNA, the CDR3 is TGTGCCAGCAGGTTGACTAGCGGGGCGGGCGAGCAGTACTTC.

The chain carries TRBV7-9 and TRBJ1-2; TRBD1 is a possible D gene (5 bases). The CDR3 has 14 residues. V gave up 6 bases and J gave up 8 bases, with 19 bases separating them. Germline CDR1 SEHNR, CDR2 FQNEAQ (reference sequence). The CDR3 is CASSSDSWGFGYTF. The CDR3 nucleotides are TGTGCCAGCAGTTCCGACAGTTGGGGGTTCGGCTACACCTTC.

The chain has TRBV9 and TRBJ2-2, with 14 bases identical to TRBD2. Trimming at V came to 0 bases and at J to 4 bases, leaving 5 bases not matched to a gene. The germline CDR1 and CDR2 sequences are SGDLS and YYNGEE. CDR3 length: 18 residues. The CDR3 region is CASSVGLAGGPSTGELFF. CDR3 in DNA: TGTGCCAGCAGCGTAGGACTAGCGGGGGGGCCGAGCACCGGGGAGCTGTTTTTT.

This clone has only a few counts. CDR3 nucleotides: TGTGCCAGCAGTTTATCCCTCGGACTAGCGTACGAGCAGTACTTC. It is translated as CASSLSLGLAYEQYF. This chain joins TRBV27 and TRBJ2-7, with TRBD2 matching 9 bases. This CDR3 is 15 amino acids long. With 0 bases clipped from V and 4 bases from J, the junction kept 4 bases outside the gene matches. CDR1 and CDR2 from the germline V gene are MNHEY and SMNVEV (reference sequence).

The V and J genes are TRBV18 and TRBJ1-4, with TRBD1 matching over 7 bases. Per the germline V gene, CDR1 is KGHSH and CDR2 is LQKENI. This CDR3 region has 14 residues. V shed 1 base and J 6 bases; nucleotides not matched to a gene: 2. The CDR3 DNA is TGTGCCAGCTCACCACAGGGGGCGGATGAAAAACTGTTTTTT. It codes for CASSPQGADEKLFF.

The chain recombines TRBV6-1 with TRBJ1-2; possible D gene TRBD1, 6 bases. CDR3 size: 13 residues. CDR1 is MNHNS, CDR2 SASEGT, per germline. V lost 0 bases, J lost 9 bases, and 11 bases lay in between. The DNA for the CDR3 is TGTGCCAGCAGTGAAGCGAGAGGGGGGAGCTACACCTTC. It codes for CASSEARGGSYTF.

The genes are TRBV15 and TRBJ2-1; unclear D gene. Germline-derived CDR1 and CDR2 are LNHNV and YYDKDF (reference sequence). The CDR3 sequence is 14 residues long. V lost 0 bases, J lost 6 bases, and 9 bases lay in between. The DNA for the CDR3 is TGTGCCACCAGCAGAGACACTCCTTCCAATGAGCAGTTCTTC. Translating it yields CATSRDTPSNEQFF.

The sample holds one count of this clone. The chain has TRBV7-2 and TRBJ2-1, with D possibly being TRBD1 (5 bases). The V gene's germline CDR1 is SGHTA and CDR2 FQGNSA. This CDR3 spans 15 amino acids. V lost 5 bases and J lost 0, with 11 bases in between. CDR3 sequence (DNA): TGTGCCAGCAGCCCCAGGGCCAGCTCCTACAATGAGCAGTTCTTC. Translating it yields CASSPRASSYNEQFF.

The rearrangement joins TRBV7-6 to TRBJ2-7, with unresolved D. The CDR3 has 14 residues. Germline-derived CDR1 and CDR2 are SGHVS and FNYEAQ. Trimming took 1 base from V and 4 from J, leaving 11 bases between them. The CDR3 nucleotides are TGTGCCAGCAGCTTAGAAAGTTACTCTTACGAGCAGTACTTC. The encoded protein is CASSLESYSYEQYF.

This clone has more than one count but fewer than ten. The rearrangement uses TRBV28 and TRBJ1-1; D gene unclear. V lost 8 bases and J lost 6, with 10 bases in between. Germline V gene lookup returns CDR1 MDHEN and CDR2 SYDVKM. CDR3 length: 11 residues. The CDR3 sequence: CASHTTSEAFF. The DNA for the CDR3 is TGTGCCAGCCATACTACCTCTGAAGCTTTCTTT.

The rearrangement links TRBV4-2 to TRBJ2-5; a weak D match, TRBD2 (5 bases). Matching the DNA end better, TRBJ2-7 makes the J call doubtful. The CDR3 sequence is 19 residues long. From germline, CDR1 is LGHNA and CDR2 YNFKEQ. CDR3 DNA sequence: TGTGCCAGCAGCCAAGGAACTAGGCCCACAGAGAACGTCGGCTACGAGCAGTACTTC. It codes for CASSQGTRPTENVGYEQYF.

This rearrangement joins TRBV6-5 to TRBJ1-5, with D maybe TRBD1 (6 bases). The CDR3 is 12 residues long. Per germline, CDR1 MNHEY and CDR2 SVGAGI. V lost 6 bases and J lost 9, with 12 bases in between. In nucleotides, the CDR3 is TGTGCCAGCAGCGCACAGGGATGGCCCCAGCATTTT. This gives the protein CASSAQGWPQHF.

The V call is TRBV10-3, the J call TRBJ2-4, with D possibly being TRBD1 (5 bases). The CDR3 totals 12 residues. V was cut by 10 bases and J by 0 bases, with 7 bases left in between. Germline lookup yields CDR1 ENHRY and CDR2 SYGVKD. Written as DNA, the CDR3 is TGTGCCACCCAGGGAGCCAAAAACATTCAGTACTTC. Its protein is CATQGAKNIQYF.

The sample holds one count of this clone. The chain recombines TRBV28 with TRBJ1-1; D not certain. The CDR3 runs to 12 residues. The germline V and J ends were trimmed by 5 bases and 9 bases, with 13 bases remaining between them. Germline CDR1 is MDHEN and CDR2 is SYDVKM. The CDR3 loop reads CASSPPGGKAFF. The CDR3, as DNA: TGTGCCAGCAGTCCCCCAGGCGGGAAAGCTTTCTTT.

The chain joins TRBV18 to TRBJ2-7; 8 nucleotides match TRBD1. Unmatched junction bases numbered 7, after V lost 6 bases and J lost 9 bases. This CDR3 has 12 amino acids. Germline V CDR1 and CDR2: KGHSH, LQKENI. The CDR3 DNA follows: TGTGCCAGCTCCACGGACAGGGTCTGGCAGTACTTC. Translating gives CASSTDRVWQYF.

V is TRBV6-1 and J is TRBJ2-5; 11 positions match TRBD2. This CDR3 region has 15 residues. From germline, CDR1 is MNHNS and CDR2 SASEGT. V shed 4 bases, J shed 0 bases, and the junction held 1 base outside the gene matches. CDR3 in amino acids: CASSGLAGYQETQYF. In DNA form, the CDR3 reads TGTGCCAGCAGTGGACTAGCGGGATACCAAGAGACCCAGTACTTC.

The J gene is TRBJ1-2, the V gene TRBV2, with D unclear. V lost 7 bases, J lost 0 bases, and 3 bases lay in between. CDR3 length: 11 amino acids. From germline, CDR1 is SNHLY and CDR2 FYNNEI. CDR3 sequence reads: CASNANYGYTF. As DNA, the CDR3 is TGTGCCAGCAATGCTAACTATGGCTACACCTTC. The full variable domain, rest sourced from reference TRBV2 and TRBJ1-2, is EPEVTQTPSHQVTQMGQEVILRCVPISNHLYFYWYRQILGQKVEFLVSFYNNEISEKSEIFDDQFSVERPDGSNFTLKIRSTKLEDSAMYFCASNANYGYTFGSGTRLTVV.

The rearrangement joins TRBV10-3 to TRBJ2-3; no clear D gene. Per the germline V gene, CDR1 is ENHRY and CDR2 is SYGVKD. Trimming took off 8 bases at V and 0 bases at J, with 12 bases between the two ends. The CDR3 length is 14 residues. CDR3 sequence: CAICRDSSTDTQYF. The CDR3 region has the DNA TGTGCCATCTGTCGCGATTCTAGCACAGATACGCAGTATTTT.

This chain joins TRBV11-1 and TRBJ2-3, with D tentatively TRBD1 or TRBD2 (5 bases each). Germline CDR1 is SGHAT and CDR2 is FQDESV (reference sequence). The CDR3 runs 15 residues. The ends were cut back, 1 base at V and 6 bases at J, with 14 bases in the middle. CDR3 loop: CASSLGDRLRDTQYF. Written as DNA, the CDR3 is TGTGCCAGCAGCTTAGGGGACCGACTTCGGGATACGCAGTATTTT.

This clone appeared a few times. This chain joins TRBV5-5 and TRBJ1-6; D not resolved. CDR1 and CDR2 from the germline V gene are SGHKS and YYEKEE (reference sequence). CDR3 length equals 13 residues. Trimming cost V 6 bases and J 1 base, with 5 bases left between them. The CDR3 region has the DNA TGTGCCAGCATGAATTCCTATAATTCACCCCTCCACTTT. Residues: CASMNSYNSPLHF.